Following are 18 T cell receptor beta chains from one sample sequenced in a study of cytomegalovirus exposure and HLA in healthy donors. The study ran its PCR with 60 Vbeta and 13 Jbeta primers. This table comes from immunoSEQ multiplex PCR, and its TCRdb copy is limited to in-frame clones, with some not included. The profile shows 150,000 to 200,000 clones, 77% of them singletons. Sequenced material: PBMCs. Source of these receptors: a middle-aged woman in good health and CMV-seropositive.

This rearrangement joins TRBV4-1 to TRBJ2-7; 8 positions agree with TRBD1. The V segment lost 0 bases and the J segment 6 bases; nucleotides outside the gene matches: 7. This CDR3 is built from 15 residues. The germline CDR1 and CDR2 sequences are MGHRA and YSYEKL. CDR3 region: CASSQDSQGASEQYF. CDR3 nucleotides: TGCGCCAGCAGCCAAGATTCCCAGGGGGCAAGCGAGCAGTACTTC.

The rearrangement uses TRBV18 and TRBJ2-3; D perhaps matches TRBD2 (5 bases). Germline lookup yields CDR1 KGHSH and CDR2 LQKENI. The V end was cut by 3 bases, the J end by 8 bases, with 9 bases between. CDR3 length equals 12 residues. The CDR3 is CASSPLGSTQYF. In nucleotides, the CDR3 is TGTGCCAGCTCACCCTTAGGGAGTACGCAGTATTTT. The variable domain in full, completed from reference TRBV18 and TRBJ2-3, reads NAGVMQNPRHLVRRRGQEARLRCSPMKGHSHVYWYRQLPEEGLKFMVYLQKENIIDESGMPKERFSAEFPKEGPSILRIQQVVRGDSAAYFCASSPLGSTQYFGPGTRLTVL.

The chain carries TRBV5-1 and TRBJ2-2, with TRBD2 identical over 9 bases. The CDR3 runs 16 residues. With V trimmed by 0 bases and J by 5 bases, 5 bases remained unmatched. The germline V gene encodes CDR1 SGHRS and CDR2 YFSETQ. CDR3 in amino acids: CASSLVAGAATGELFF. Written as DNA, the CDR3 is TGCGCCAGCAGCTTGGTAGCGGGAGCAGCAACCGGGGAGCTGTTTTTT. Combining the CDR3 with reference TRBV5-1 and TRBJ2-2 gives the whole variable domain KAGVTQTPRYLIKTRGQQVTLSCSPISGHRSVSWYQQTPGQGLQFLFEYFSETQRNKGNFPGRFSGRQFSNSRSEMNVSTLELGDSALYLCASSLVAGAATGELFFGEGSRLTVL.

The chain carries TRBV19 and TRBJ2-6, with D possibly TRBD1 on 6 matching bases. V gave up 5 bases and J gave up 4 bases, with 12 bases separating them. The CDR3 extends over 15 amino acids. CDR1 and CDR2 from the germline V gene are LNHDA and SQIVND (reference sequence). CDR3 in DNA: TGTGCCAGTAGTCCTCAGGGGTCGGGGGCCAACGTCCTGACTTTC. Its protein is CASSPQGSGANVLTF.

This chain connects TRBV9 to TRBJ1-2; D is unresolved. V was shortened by 0 bases and J by 2 bases, with 14 bases between the two germline ends. The V gene's germline CDR1 is SGDLS and CDR2 YYNGEE. CDR3 length: 16 amino acids. The CDR3 bases are TGTGCCAGCAGCGTAGTAGCTGGGTCACAAAACTATGGCTACACCTTC. As protein: CASSVVAGSQNYGYTF.

The chain combines TRBV19 with TRBJ2-5; 10 bases line up with TRBD1. The length of the CDR3 is 15 residues. V dropped 5 bases and J dropped 5; count of bases not matched to a gene: 8. In germline, CDR1 is LNHDA, CDR2 SQIVND (reference sequence). The CDR3 coding sequence is TGTGCCAGTAGTGGCGGGACAGGGGTTTTTGAGACCCAGTACTTC. It translates to CASSGGTGVFETQYF.

The chain combines TRBV29-1 with TRBJ2-1; TRBD1 is a possible D gene (5 bases). V was shortened by 4 bases and J by 2 bases, with 9 bases between the two germline ends. This CDR3 contains 13 residues. The germline CDR1 and CDR2 sequences are SQVTM and ANQGSEA. The CDR3 DNA follows: TGCAGCGTTGTTCAGGGAACCTACAATGAGCAGTTCTTC. Translated: CSVVQGTYNEQFF.

The gene calls are TRBV10-1 and TRBJ2-2, with D possibly being TRBD1 (5 bases). Trimming removed 3 bases at V and 1 base at J, with 9 bases between. CDR1 is WNHNN and CDR2 is SYGVQD in the germline V gene (reference sequence). There are 15 residues in the CDR3. The CDR3 bases are TGCGCCAGCAGTGATACAGGAAAGAACACCGGGGAGCTGTTTTTT. This gives the protein CASSDTGKNTGELFF.

The V gene is TRBV7-2, the J gene TRBJ2-7; 8 nucleotides line up with TRBD2. Per germline, CDR1 SGHTA and CDR2 FQGNSA. V dropped 4 bases and J dropped 3; count of bases not matched to a gene: 2. This CDR3 is 13 amino acids long. CDR3 in amino acids: CASSSGGLYEQYF. As DNA, the CDR3 is TGTGCCAGCAGCTCGGGGGGGCTCTACGAGCAGTACTTC.

The chain couples TRBV6-6 to TRBJ1-1; TRBD1 aligns across 7 bases. There are 15 residues in the CDR3. Unmatched junction bases numbered 7, after V lost 6 bases and J lost 0 bases. Germline CDR1 reads MNHNY; CDR2 reads SVGAGI (reference sequence). In DNA, the CDR3 is TGTGCCAGCAGCAGGACAGGAGGTATGAACACTGAAGCTTTCTTT. It encodes CASSRTGGMNTEAFF.

The chain carries TRBV7-2 and TRBJ2-1; TRBD1 matches 9 bases. J lost 4 bases, V lost 6 bases, and 10 bases had no gene match. Germline V gene data show CDR1 as SGHTA and CDR2 as FQGNSA. This CDR3 is built from 16 residues. The chain's CDR3 is CASRGPPGQGYNEQFF. CDR3 sequence (DNA): TGTGCCAGCAGGGGGCCACCGGGACAGGGATACAATGAGCAGTTCTTC.

This clone has a single count. The genes are TRBV5-1 and TRBJ1-4, with D perhaps matching TRBD1 (6 bases). CDR1 SGHRS and CDR2 YFSETQ come from the germline V gene. Deletions cut 7 bases from V and 0 bases from J, with 7 bases between. This CDR3 is 13 amino acids long. The DNA of the CDR3 is TGCGCCAGCCAGGGGACAACTAATGAAAAACTGTTTTTT. This sequence encodes CASQGTTNEKLFF.

Here the CDR3 reads CASSSTGDNSPLHF. The CDR3 bases are TGTGCCAGCAGTTCGACAGGGGACAATTCACCCCTCCACTTT. The chain has TRBV2 and TRBJ1-6, with 8 bases lining up with TRBD1. V gave up 5 bases and J gave up 7 bases; unmatched junction bases: 4. Germline CDR1 reads SNHLY; CDR2 reads FYNNEI. The CDR3 covers 14 residues. Full variable domain (rest looked up from reference TRBV2 and TRBJ1-6): EPEVTQTPSHQVTQMGQEVILRCVPISNHLYFYWYRQILGQKVEFLVSFYNNEISEKSEIFDDQFSVERPDGSNFTLKIRSTKLEDSAMYFCASSSTGDNSPLHFGNGTRLTVT.

The chain recombines TRBV9 with TRBJ1-2; the match to TRBD1 covers 9 bases. V was clipped by 5 bases and J by 7 bases; unmatched bases: 24. The CDR3 is 19 amino acids. Germline values: CDR1 SGDLS, CDR2 YYNGEE. The CDR3 reads CASRWGGDTTGGNPSGYTF. The CDR3 nucleotides are TGTGCCAGCAGATGGGGGGGGGATACGACAGGGGGTAATCCTAGTGGCTACACCTTC.

This chain links TRBV2 with TRBJ1-2; TRBD1 agrees at 8 bases. This CDR3 spans 17 amino acids. V trimming: 8 bases; J trimming: 3 bases; junction bases outside the gene matches: 17. Germline lookup yields CDR1 SNHLY and CDR2 FYNNEI. This CDR3 is CASGVGQGNSPHYGYTF. The CDR3 nucleotides are TGTGCCAGCGGGGTTGGACAGGGAAATTCCCCTCACTATGGCTACACCTTC.

V usage is TRBV5-4 and J usage is TRBJ2-2, with TRBD2 matching over 7 bases. The CDR3 runs 16 residues. From germline, CDR1 is SGHNT and CDR2 YYREEE (reference sequence). Losses at the gene ends were 1 base for V and 4 bases for J; bases not matched to a gene: 7. The DNA of the CDR3 is TGTGCCAGCAGCTTGATCTTACAGCGGGGCACCGGGGAGCTGTTTTTT. Translating it yields CASSLILQRGTGELFF.

V gene TRBV10-1 combines with J gene TRBJ2-3; 9 bases line up with TRBD2. The CDR3 consists of 13 residues. Trimming cost V 5 bases and J 10 bases; bases outside gene matches: 7. Germline CDR1 is WNHNN and CDR2 is SYGVQD (reference sequence). This chain's CDR3 is CASSKVSGSPQYF. CDR3 nucleotides: TGCGCCAGCAGTAAGGTTAGCGGGAGCCCGCAGTATTTT.

This clone was detected a few times. This sequence joins TRBV6-1 and TRBJ2-7; tentatively, D is TRBD1 (6 bases). Per the germline V gene, CDR1 is MNHNS and CDR2 is SASEGT. This CDR3 region has 13 residues. V dropped 6 bases and J dropped 0 bases, with 9 bases sitting between them. The CDR3 region is CASSRDISYEQYF. The CDR3 nucleotides are TGTGCCAGCAGCCGGGACATCTCCTACGAGCAGTACTTC.